Each of the 9 T cell receptor beta chains below was sequenced from the same sample in a study of CD4 T cells in relation to SARS-CoV-2 and coronaviruses. These TCRs' antigens remain unknown. Measured with immunoSEQ multiplex PCR; TCRdb has only the in-frame clones, and not every one. This table has approximately 24,000 clones, roughly 70% appearing once. CD4+ T cells from unexposed donors were obtained before the COVID-19 pandemic (2011-2018). Isolation of CD4+ T cells took place after around eleven days in culture. Material: CD4+ T cells from PBMCs, cultured in vitro. The receptors originated from a human donor in good health.

The gene calls are TRBV2 and TRBJ2-7; possibly TRBD2 for D (5 bases). Germline CDR1 reads SNHLY; CDR2 reads FYNNEI. With 7 bases removed from V and 7 bases from J, the gap between germline ends came to 14 bases. There are 12 residues in the CDR3. CDR3 sequence (DNA): TGTGCCAGCACCTTTCCGGGGTCGGAGCAGTACTTC. Residues: CASTFPGSEQYF.

This rearrangement joins TRBV4-1 to TRBJ2-5; D is possibly TRBD2 (7 bases). Germline loops: CDR1 MGHRA, CDR2 YSYEKL. Trimming took 3 bases from V and 3 from J, leaving 14 bases between them. The CDR3 consists of 15 residues. CDR3 amino acids: CASSQGRGGEETQYF. DNA for the CDR3: TGCGCCAGCAGCCAGGGAAGGGGGGGAGAAGAGACCCAGTACTTC.

The chain uses TRBV3-1 (or the pseudogene TRBV3-2) and TRBJ2-5; D unclear. Trimming shortened V by 5 bases and J by 2 bases, and 9 bases separated the two germline ends. Per germline, CDR1 LGHDT and CDR2 YNNKEL (reference sequence). The CDR3 runs 13 residues. The CDR3 DNA reads TGTGCCAGCAGCTCATACAGACAAGAGACCCAGTACTTC. This sequence encodes CASSSYRQETQYF.

V and J are TRBV14 and TRBJ2-4, with D maybe TRBD2 (6 bases). With 1 base removed from V and 8 bases from J, the gap between germline ends came to 15 bases. This CDR3 contains 15 residues. CDR1 and CDR2 from the germline V gene are SGHDN and FVKESK. CDR3 residues: CASSQGDGRTYIQYF. DNA of the CDR3: TGTGCCAGCAGCCAAGGGGACGGGAGAACCTACATTCAGTACTTC.

J is TRBJ2-7 and V is TRBV6-5; D uncertain. The germline gives CDR1 MNHEY, CDR2 SVGAGI. The CDR3 has 11 amino acids. V lost 4 bases, J lost 3 bases, and 4 bases lay in between. The CDR3 DNA follows: TGTGCCAGCAGTTCCCTCTACGAGCAGTACTTC. Encoded protein: CASSSLYEQYF.

V gene TRBV10-3 combines with J gene TRBJ2-5, with D unclear. V was clipped by 3 bases and J by 5 bases, with 4 bases between them. CDR1 is ENHRY and CDR2 is SYGVKD in the germline V gene. The CDR3 has 11 amino acids. Here the CDR3 reads CAISDFETQYF. CDR3 DNA sequence: TGTGCCATCAGTGACTTTGAGACCCAGTACTTC.

The V and J genes are TRBV6-5 and TRBJ1-5; D remains ambiguous. The ends were cut back, 6 bases at V and 0 bases at J, with 6 bases in the middle. Looked up from germline, CDR1 is MNHEY and CDR2 is SVGAGI. CDR3 length: 13 amino acids. CDR3 bases: TGTGCCAGCAGACCATATAGCAATCAGCCCCAGCATTTT. Translated, it gives CASRPYSNQPQHF.

The chain joins TRBV7-9 to TRBJ1-1; no clear D gene. Trimming removed 6 bases at V and 9 bases at J, with 17 bases between. CDR3 length: 13 amino acids. Germline CDR1 reads SEHNR; CDR2 reads FQNEAQ (reference sequence). The CDR3 DNA sequence: TGTGCCAGCAGATCCGACCTCCAGAAAAAAGCTTTCTTT. The encoded protein is CASRSDLQKKAFF.

This clone appeared a few times. The chain links TRBV9 to TRBJ1-3; D is unresolved. Germline lookup yields CDR1 SGDLS and CDR2 YYNGEE. Deletions cut 3 bases from V and 4 bases from J, with 2 bases between. This CDR3 contains 11 residues. The CDR3 is CASSGGNTIYF. CDR3 nucleotide sequence: TGTGCCAGCAGCGGAGGAAACACCATATATTTT.